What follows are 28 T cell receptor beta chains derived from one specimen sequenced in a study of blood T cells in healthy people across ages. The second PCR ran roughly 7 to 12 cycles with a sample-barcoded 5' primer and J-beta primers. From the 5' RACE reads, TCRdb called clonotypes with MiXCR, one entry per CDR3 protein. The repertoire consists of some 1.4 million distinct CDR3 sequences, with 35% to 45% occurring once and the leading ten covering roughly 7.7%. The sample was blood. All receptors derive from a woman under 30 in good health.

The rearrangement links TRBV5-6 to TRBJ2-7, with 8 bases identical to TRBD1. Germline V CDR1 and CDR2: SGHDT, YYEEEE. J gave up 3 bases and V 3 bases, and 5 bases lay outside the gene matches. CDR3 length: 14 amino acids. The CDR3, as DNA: TGTGCCAGCAGCTGGACAGGGTTAGGCTACGAGCAGTACTTC. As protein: CASSWTGLGYEQYF.

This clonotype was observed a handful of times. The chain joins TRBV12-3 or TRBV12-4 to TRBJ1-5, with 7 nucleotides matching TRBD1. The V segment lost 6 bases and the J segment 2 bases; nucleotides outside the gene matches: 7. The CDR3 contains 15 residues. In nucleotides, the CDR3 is TGTGCCAGCAGGCCACAGGGGTCCGGCAATCAGCCCCAGCATTTT. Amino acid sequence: CASRPQGSGNQPQHF.

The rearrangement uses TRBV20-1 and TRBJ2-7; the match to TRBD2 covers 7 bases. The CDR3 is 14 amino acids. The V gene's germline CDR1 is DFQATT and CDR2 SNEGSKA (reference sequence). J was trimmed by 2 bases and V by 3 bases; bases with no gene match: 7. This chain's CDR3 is CSASARERPYEQYF. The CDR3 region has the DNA TGCAGTGCTAGCGCGCGGGAGAGGCCCTACGAGCAGTACTTC.

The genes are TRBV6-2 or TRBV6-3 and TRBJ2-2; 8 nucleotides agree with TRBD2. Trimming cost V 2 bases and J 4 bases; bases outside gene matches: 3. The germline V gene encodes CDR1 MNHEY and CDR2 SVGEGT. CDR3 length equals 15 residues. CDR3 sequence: CASSYRTSGTGELFF. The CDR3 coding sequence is TGTGCCAGCAGTTACCGCACTAGCGGCACCGGGGAGCTGTTTTTT.

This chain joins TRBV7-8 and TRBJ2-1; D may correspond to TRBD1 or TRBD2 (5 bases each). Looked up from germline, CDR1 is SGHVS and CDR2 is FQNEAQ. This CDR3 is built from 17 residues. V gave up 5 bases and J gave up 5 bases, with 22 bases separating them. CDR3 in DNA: TGTGCCAGCAGCGCAACGCGGGTCGTAACGGGGCACAATGAGCAGTTCTTC. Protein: CASSATRVVTGHNEQFF.

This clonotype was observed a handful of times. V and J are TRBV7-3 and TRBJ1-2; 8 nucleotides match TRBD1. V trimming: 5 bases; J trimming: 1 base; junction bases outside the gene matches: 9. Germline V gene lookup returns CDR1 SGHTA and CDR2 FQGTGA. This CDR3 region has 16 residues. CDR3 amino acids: CASSPSPDRVNYGYTF. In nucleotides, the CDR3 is TGTGCCAGCAGCCCTTCTCCGGACAGGGTTAACTATGGCTACACCTTC.

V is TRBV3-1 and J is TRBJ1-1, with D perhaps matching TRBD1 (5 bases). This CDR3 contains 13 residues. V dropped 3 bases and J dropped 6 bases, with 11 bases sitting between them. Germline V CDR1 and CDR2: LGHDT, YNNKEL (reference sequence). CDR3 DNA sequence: TGTGCCAGCAGCCAGTTGACAGTCGCTGAAGCTTTCTTT. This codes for CASSQLTVAEAFF.

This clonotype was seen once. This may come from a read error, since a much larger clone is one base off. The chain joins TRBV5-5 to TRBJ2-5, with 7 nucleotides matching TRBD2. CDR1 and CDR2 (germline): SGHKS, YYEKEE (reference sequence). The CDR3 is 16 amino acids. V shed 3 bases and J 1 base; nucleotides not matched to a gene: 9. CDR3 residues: CASSSGASGGQETQYF. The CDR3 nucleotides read TGTGCCAGCAGCTCGGGAGCTAGCGGAGGCCAAGAGACCCAGTACTTC.

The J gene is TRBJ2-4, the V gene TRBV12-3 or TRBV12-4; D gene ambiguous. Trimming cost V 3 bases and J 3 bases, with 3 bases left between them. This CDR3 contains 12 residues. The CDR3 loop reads CASSLDKNIQYF. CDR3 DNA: TGTGCCAGCAGTTTGGACAAAAACATTCAGTACTTC.

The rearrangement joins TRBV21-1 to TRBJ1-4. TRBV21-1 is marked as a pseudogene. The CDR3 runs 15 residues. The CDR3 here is CASSKRTSTNEKLFF. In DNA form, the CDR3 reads TGTGCCAGCAGCAAGCGGACATCGACTAATGAAAAACTGTTTTTT.

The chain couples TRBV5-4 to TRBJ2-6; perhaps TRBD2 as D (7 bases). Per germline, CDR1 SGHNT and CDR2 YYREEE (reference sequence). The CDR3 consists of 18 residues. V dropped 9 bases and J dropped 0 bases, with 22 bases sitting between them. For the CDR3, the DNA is TGTGCCATCCCGGGGGCGGCTAGCGGTACCTCTGGGGCCAACGTCCTGACTTTC. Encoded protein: CAIPGAASGTSGANVLTF.

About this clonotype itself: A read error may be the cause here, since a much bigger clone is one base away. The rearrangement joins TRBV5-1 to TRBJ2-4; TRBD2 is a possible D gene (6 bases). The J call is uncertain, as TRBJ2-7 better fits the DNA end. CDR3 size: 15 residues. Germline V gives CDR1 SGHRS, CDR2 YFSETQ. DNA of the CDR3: TGCGCCAGCAGCTGGGAGGCGGGGAGCTCCTACGAGCAGTACTTC. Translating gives CASSWEAGSSYEQYF.

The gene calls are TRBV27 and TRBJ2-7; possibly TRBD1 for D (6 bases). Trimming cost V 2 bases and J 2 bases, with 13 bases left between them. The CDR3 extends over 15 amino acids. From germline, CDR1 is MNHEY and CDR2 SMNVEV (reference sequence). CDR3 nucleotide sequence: TGTGCCAGCAGTTTAAGGGGGTCGGCTACCTACGAGCAGTACTTC. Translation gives CASSLRGSATYEQYF.

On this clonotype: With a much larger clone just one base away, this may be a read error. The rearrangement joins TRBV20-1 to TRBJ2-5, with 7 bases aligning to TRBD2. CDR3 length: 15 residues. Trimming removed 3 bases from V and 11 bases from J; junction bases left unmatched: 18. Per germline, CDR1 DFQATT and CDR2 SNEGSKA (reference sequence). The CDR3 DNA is TGCAGTGCTAGCGGTGTGATGCTAGCGGCTAATGAGCAGTACTTC. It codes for CSASGVMLAANEQYF.

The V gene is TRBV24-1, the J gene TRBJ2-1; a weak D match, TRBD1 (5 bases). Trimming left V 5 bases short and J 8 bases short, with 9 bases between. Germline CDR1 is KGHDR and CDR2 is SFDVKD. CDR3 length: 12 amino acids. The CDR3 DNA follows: TGTGCCACCAGTGGGATAGGGGATGAGCAGTTCTTC. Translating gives CATSGIGDEQFF.

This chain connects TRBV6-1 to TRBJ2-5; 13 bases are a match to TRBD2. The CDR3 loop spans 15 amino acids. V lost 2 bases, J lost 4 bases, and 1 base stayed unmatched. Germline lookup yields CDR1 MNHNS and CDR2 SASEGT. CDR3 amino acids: CASSETSGGAETQYF. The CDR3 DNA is TGTGCCAGCAGTGAAACTAGCGGGGGGGCAGAGACCCAGTACTTC.

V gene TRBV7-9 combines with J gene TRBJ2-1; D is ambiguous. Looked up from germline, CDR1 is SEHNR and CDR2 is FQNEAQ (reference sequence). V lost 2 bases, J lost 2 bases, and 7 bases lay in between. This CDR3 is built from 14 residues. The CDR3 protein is CASSLMAAYNEQFF. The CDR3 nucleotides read TGTGCCAGCAGCTTAATGGCGGCCTACAATGAGCAGTTCTTC.

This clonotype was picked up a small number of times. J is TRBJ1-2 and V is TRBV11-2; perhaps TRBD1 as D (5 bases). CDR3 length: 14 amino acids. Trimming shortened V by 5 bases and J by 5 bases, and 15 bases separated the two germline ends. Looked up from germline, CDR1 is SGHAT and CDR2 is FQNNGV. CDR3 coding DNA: TGTGCCAGCAGCCCGCCCGGGACGGTATATGGCTACACCTTC. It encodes CASSPPGTVYGYTF.

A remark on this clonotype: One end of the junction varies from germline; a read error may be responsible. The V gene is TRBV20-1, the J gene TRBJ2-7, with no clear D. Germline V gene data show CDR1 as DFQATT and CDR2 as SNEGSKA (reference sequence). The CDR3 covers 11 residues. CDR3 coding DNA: TGCAATGCTAGTTATTCCTACGAGCAGTACTTC. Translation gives CNASYSYEQYF.

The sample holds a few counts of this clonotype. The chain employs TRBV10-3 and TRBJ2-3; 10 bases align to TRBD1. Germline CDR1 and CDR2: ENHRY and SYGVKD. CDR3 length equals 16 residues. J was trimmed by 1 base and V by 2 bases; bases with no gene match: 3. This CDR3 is CAISEAGTGGTDTQYF. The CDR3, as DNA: TGTGCCATCAGTGAGGCCGGGACAGGGGGCACAGATACGCAGTATTTT.

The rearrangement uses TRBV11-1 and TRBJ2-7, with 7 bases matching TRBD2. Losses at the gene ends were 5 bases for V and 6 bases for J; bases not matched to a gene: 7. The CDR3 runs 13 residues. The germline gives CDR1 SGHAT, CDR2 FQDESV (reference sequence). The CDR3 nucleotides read TGTGCCAGCAGCATTGGGACTAATCGCGAGCAGTACTTC. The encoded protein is CASSIGTNREQYF.

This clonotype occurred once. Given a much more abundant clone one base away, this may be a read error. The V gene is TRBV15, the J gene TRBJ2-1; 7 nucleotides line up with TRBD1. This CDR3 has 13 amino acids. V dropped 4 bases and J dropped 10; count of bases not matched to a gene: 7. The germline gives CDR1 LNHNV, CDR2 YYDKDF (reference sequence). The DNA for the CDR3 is TGTGCCACCAGCAAACAGGGGACCTACGAGCAGTTCTTC. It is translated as CATSKQGTYEQFF.

The CDR3 is CASSPGVPSPPKTQYF. The CDR3 DNA reads as TGTGCCAGCAGCCCAGGTGTCCCTTCCCCGCCGAAGACCCAGTACTTC. The chain couples TRBV5-6 to TRBJ2-7, with D uncertain. The DNA end is more similar to TRBJ2-5, so the J call may be wrong. The CDR3 is made up of 16 amino acids. The germline gives CDR1 SGHDT, CDR2 YYEEEE.

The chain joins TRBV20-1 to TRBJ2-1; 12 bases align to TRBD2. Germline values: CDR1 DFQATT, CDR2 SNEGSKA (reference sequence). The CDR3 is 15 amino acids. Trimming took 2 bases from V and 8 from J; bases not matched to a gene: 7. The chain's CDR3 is CSARPLAGGGDEQFF. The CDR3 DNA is TGCAGTGCTAGACCACTAGCGGGGGGCGGCGATGAGCAGTTCTTC.

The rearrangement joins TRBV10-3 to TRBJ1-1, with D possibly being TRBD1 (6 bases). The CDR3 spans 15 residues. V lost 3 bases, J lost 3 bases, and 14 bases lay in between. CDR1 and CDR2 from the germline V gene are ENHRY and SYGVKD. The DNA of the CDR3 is TGTGCCATCAGTGATGGTGGAGCAGGGGACACTGAAGCTTTCTTT. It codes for CAISDGGAGDTEAFF.

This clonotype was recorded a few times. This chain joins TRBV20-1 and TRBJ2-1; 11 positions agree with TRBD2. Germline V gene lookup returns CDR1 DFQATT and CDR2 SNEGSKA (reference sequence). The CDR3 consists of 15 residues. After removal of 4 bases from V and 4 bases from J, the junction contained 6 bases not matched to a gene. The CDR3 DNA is TGCAGTGCTAAAACTAGCGGGGGCCCTTACAATGAGCAGTTCTTC. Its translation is CSAKTSGGPYNEQFF.

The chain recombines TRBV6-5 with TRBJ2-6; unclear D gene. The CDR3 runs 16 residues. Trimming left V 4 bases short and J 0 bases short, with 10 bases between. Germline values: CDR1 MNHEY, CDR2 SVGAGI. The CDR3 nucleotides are TGTGCCAGCAGTTTCGGACGGAGCTCTGGGGCCAACGTCCTGACTTTC. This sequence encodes CASSFGRSSGANVLTF.

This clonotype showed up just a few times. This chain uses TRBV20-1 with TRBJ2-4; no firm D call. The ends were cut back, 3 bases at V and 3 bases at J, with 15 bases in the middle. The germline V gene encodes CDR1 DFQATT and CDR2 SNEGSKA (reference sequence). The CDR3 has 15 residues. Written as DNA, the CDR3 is TGCAGTGCTAGTTTATCTGGGCCAGGCAAAAACATTCAGTACTTC. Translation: CSASLSGPGKNIQYF.